This T cell receptor (beta chain) was profiled in a study of T-cell reconstitution after alpha-beta-depleted transplantation in children. General study results and limits: Surviving recipient T cells and thymic progenitors produced the high day-60 TCRbeta diversity seen in some patients. One year after transplant, T-cell counts and diversity came mostly from newly produced T cells.

Construction of the TCRbeta library involved unique molecular identifiers. TCRdb re-analysed the PCR reads in MiXCR, keeping a single row per CDR3 protein. This table holds 700,000 to 950,000 distinct CDR3 sequences, about 16% found once. The CDR3 is 14 residues long. Per germline, CDR1 DFQATT and CDR2 SNEGSKA (reference sequence). V lost 1 base and J 2 bases, leaving 11 bases between the germline ends. This clonotype came up a few times. Its antigen is currently unknown. The chain carries TRBV20-1 and TRBJ1-2; D ambiguous. The sequence derives from a male patient younger than 18 who had a stem cell transplant for acute lymphoblastic leukemia, so the T cells may come from the graft donor. The sequences come from PBMCs, mostly from graft donor cells, collected 360 days after TCRalphabeta/CD19-depleted stem cell transplant. CDR3 DNA sequence: TGCAGTGCTAGAGCTTTAGAGAGAAACTATGGCTACACCTTC. Residues: CSARALERNYGYTF.